The clone carrying this TCR beta chain was picked up many times. TCRdb reprocessed the PCR reads via MiXCR. Of tens of thousands of clones in the sample, 15% to 20% are singletons; the top ten hold 15% to 20%. The data are from a study of metastatic and nonmetastatic thyroid tumors. Every patient was untreated before thyroid surgery. The CDR3 length is 15 residues. CDR1 DFQATT and CDR2 SNEGSKA come from the germline V gene (reference sequence). V dropped 6 bases and J dropped 3 bases, with 21 bases sitting between them. The chain joins TRBV20-1 to TRBJ2-7, with D possibly matching TRBD2 (6 bases). The specimen was blood. This receptor was taken from a female donor with papillary thyroid cancer or a benign thyroid nodule (not recorded which). Some clones in this sample may be carry-over from other donors' samples. The CDR3 sequence is CSAAHWGSGYYEQYF. The CDR3 bases are TGCAGTGCCGCCCACTGGGGTAGCGGATACTACGAGCAGTACTTC.